This T cell receptor (beta chain) was identified during a study of PD-L1 blockade in urothelial cancer. The length of the CDR3 is 14 residues. The ends lost 3 bases at V and 4 bases at J; junction bases unmatched: 3. From germline, CDR1 is SQVTM and CDR2 ANQGSEA. The repertoire was sequenced with immunoSEQ multiplex PCR; TCRdb's copy has only in-frame clones and lacks some. The sample has under 55,000 clones, 75% to 90% seen once. The sequence derives from a man aged 35-49 years with urothelial cancer. The sample here was PBMCs, taken around atezolizumab (anti-PD-L1) treatment. The chain carries TRBV29-1 and TRBJ2-1; 10 nucleotides match TRBD2. CDR3 in DNA: TGCAGCGTTGACACTAGCGGGGTATACAATGAGCAGTTCTTC. Its translation: CSVDTSGVYNEQFF.